The rows below give T cell receptor beta chains drawn from one sample of a study of identical twins. TCRdb re-called the 5' RACE reads through MiXCR, storing one row per CDR3 protein. In the table there are about 200,000 distinct CDR3 sequences, 7.5% of which are singletons. Another study also made use of these data, one on yellow fever vaccine responses in identical twins.

The sample was memory (CD45RO+) T cells sorted from blood. The receptors come from a woman aged 18-30 years in good health. Both conserved end residues are part of each CDR3. Fields, in order: clone size, V gene, D gene, CDR3 length, J gene, CDR3 protein, CDR3 DNA. A D gene is named only where the DNA matches it firmly. The size field is filled for only some rows; it gives once, few, many or a size class.

>NA|TRBV15|NA|14|TRBJ2-3
CATSRGTGTDTQYF
TGTGCCACCAGCAGAGGCACTGGCACAGATACGCAGTATTTT
>many|TRBV7-3|TRBD2|17|TRBJ2-5
CASSSRLAGGRQETQYF
TGTGCCAGCAGCTCGCGACTAGCGGGGGGGAGACAAGAGACCCAGTACTTC
>NA|TRBV6-5|NA|12|TRBJ1-1
CASSATDTEAFF
TGTGCCAGCAGTGCGACTGACACTGAAGCTTTCTTT
>few|TRBV28|NA|13|TRBJ2-7
CASSLPATLEQYF
TGTGCCAGCAGTTTACCCGCCACCCTCGAGCAGTACTTC
>few|TRBV20-1|NA|13|TRBJ1-6
CSARAPGSSPLHF
TGCAGTGCTAGAGCCCCGGGGAGTTCACCCCTCCACTTT
>NA|TRBV3-1|NA|15|TRBJ2-1
CASSQGAGQRNEQFF
TGTGCCAGCAGCCAAGGCGCTGGACAGAGGAATGAGCAGTTCTTC
>few|TRBV2|TRBD1|15|TRBJ1-1
CARPRPGTANTEAFF
TGTGCCAGGCCCCGCCCCGGGACAGCGAACACTGAAGCTTTCTTT
>few|TRBV28|NA|13|TRBJ1-5
CASSLLQGQPQHF
TGTGCCAGCAGTCTACTCCAAGGTCAGCCCCAGCATTTT
>many|TRBV29-1|NA|11|TRBJ1-1
CSGTVNTEAFF
TGCAGCGGGACAGTGAACACTGAAGCTTTCTTT
>many|TRBV5-1|NA|14|TRBJ2-5
CASRTGTLEETQYF
TGCGCCAGCAGAACCGGGACCCTCGAGGAGACCCAGTACTTC
>few|TRBV4-3|NA|18|TRBJ2-7
CASSHPWFSGNKEGKQYF
TGCGCCAGCAGCCACCCCTGGTTCAGCGGTAATAAGGAGGGGAAGCAGTACTTC
>many|TRBV20-1|TRBD1|16|TRBJ2-7
CSARDSRTGGSYEQYF
TGCAGTGCTAGAGATTCAAGGACAGGGGGCTCCTACGAGCAGTACTTC
>few|TRBV6-6|NA|12|TRBJ1-4
CASSSSGSKLFF
TGTGCCAGCTCATCATCGGGGAGCAAACTGTTTTTT
>many|TRBV20-1|TRBD2|13|TRBJ2-7
CSAPRGETYEQYF
TGCAGTGCCCCGCGGGGGGAAACCTACGAGCAGTACTTC
>many|TRBV29-1|TRBD1|11|TRBJ2-1
CSGRTGVGQFF
TGCAGCGGGCGAACAGGGGTAGGGCAGTTCTTC
>few|TRBV7-2|NA|14|TRBJ2-1
CASSLVPLGVKQFF
TGTGCCAGCAGCTTAGTGCCGCTGGGGGTAAAGCAGTTCTTC